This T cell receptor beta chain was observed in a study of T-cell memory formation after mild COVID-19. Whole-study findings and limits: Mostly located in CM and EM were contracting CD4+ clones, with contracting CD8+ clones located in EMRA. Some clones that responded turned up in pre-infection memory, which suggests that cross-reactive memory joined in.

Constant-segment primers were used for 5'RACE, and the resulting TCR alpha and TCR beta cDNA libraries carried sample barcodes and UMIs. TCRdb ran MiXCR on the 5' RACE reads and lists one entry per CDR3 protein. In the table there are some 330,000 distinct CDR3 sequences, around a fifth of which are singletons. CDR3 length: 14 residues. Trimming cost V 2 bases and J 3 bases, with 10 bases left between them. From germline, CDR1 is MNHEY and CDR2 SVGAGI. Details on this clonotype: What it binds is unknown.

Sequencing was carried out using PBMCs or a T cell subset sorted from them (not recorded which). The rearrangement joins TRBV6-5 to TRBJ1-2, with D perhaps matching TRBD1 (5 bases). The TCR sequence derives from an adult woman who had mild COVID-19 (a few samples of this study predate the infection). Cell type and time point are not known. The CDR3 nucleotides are TGTGCCAGCAGTTACGGGCGAGGGGACTATGGCTACACCTTC. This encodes CASSYGRGDYGYTF.